These T cell receptor beta chains were read from a single sample in a study of beta chain features in type 1 diabetes. The data were produced by immunoSEQ multiplex PCR, yet TCRdb's version contains in-frame clones alone and is incomplete. Counted here are nearly 350,000 clones, approximately 10% occurring once; the ten biggest clones make up 0.9% to 1.1%. The specimen was central memory CD4+ T cells from blood. These receptors were obtained from a man aged 25-45 years with type 1 diabetes. Both conserved end residues are part of each CDR3. The D gene is left open where the match is weak. Clone size is given for some rows only: seen once, a few or many times, or a class if the clone is expanded.

TRBV29-1	TRBD1	TRBJ1-2	few	CSVPRGQGNYGYTF	TGCAGCGTCCCCCGAGGACAGGGGAACTATGGCTACACCTTC
TRBV5-6	NA	TRBJ2-5	NA	CASSLVTLETQYF	TGTGCCAGCAGCTTGGTGACCCTGGAGACCCAGTACTTC
TRBV6-5	NA	TRBJ2-2	few	CASSTANTGELFF	TGTGCCAGCAGTACAGCGAACACCGGGGAGCTGTTTTTT
TRBV21-1	NA	TRBJ2-4	many	CAPRSAKNIQYF	TGTGCTCCCCGGTCGGCCAAAAACATTCAGTACTTC
TRBV4-3	NA	TRBJ2-2	NA	CASSHSRELFF	TGCGCCAGCAGCCATAGCAGGGAGCTGTTTTTT
TRBV5-1	NA	TRBJ2-7	NA	CASSFAQGYYEQYF	TGCGCCAGCAGCTTCGCTCAGGGGTACTACGAGCAGTACTTC
TRBV5-1	NA	TRBJ2-1	NA	CASSSTGSSYNEQFF	TGCGCCAGCAGCTCAACAGGGAGCTCCTACAATGAGCAGTTCTTC
TRBV25-1	TRBD2	TRBJ2-3	few	CASSEPYLAGGDTQYF	TGTGCCAGCAGTGAACCGTATCTAGCGGGGGGGGATACGCAGTATTTT
TRBV29-1	TRBD1	TRBJ2-7	NA	CSVPGQNYEQYF	TGCAGCGTCCCGGGACAGAACTACGAGCAGTACTTC
TRBV5-1	TRBD2	TRBJ2-1	NA	CASKRGEAYNEQFF	TGCGCCAGCAAGCGGGGGGAGGCGTACAATGAGCAGTTCTTC
TRBV5-1	NA	TRBJ1-1	NA	CASSLGGHPKNTEAFF	TGCGCCAGCAGCTTGGGAGGGCACCCGAAGAACACTGAAGCTTTCTTT
TRBV9	TRBD2	TRBJ2-3	NA	CASSPGTSGLNTQYF	TGTGCCAGCAGCCCCGGGACTAGCGGGTTGAATACGCAGTATTTT
TRBV6-5	NA	TRBJ1-2	NA	CASSYSRGEDGYTF	TGTGCCAGCAGTTACTCAAGGGGCGAGGATGGCTACACCTTC
TRBV6-5	TRBD2	TRBJ2-7	few	CASSPGGAGEQYF	TGTGCCAGCAGCCCCGGGGGGGCGGGCGAGCAGTACTTC
TRBV7-9	TRBD2	TRBJ2-7	many	CASSLGEGREQYF	TGTGCCAGCAGCTTAGGGGAGGGGAGAGAGCAGTACTTC
TRBV4-1	NA	TRBJ2-7	NA	CASSQATQVTYEQYF	TGCGCCAGCAGCCAGGCTACACAGGTAACCTACGAGCAGTACTTC
TRBV9	NA	TRBJ1-6	NA	CASSVEGRFNSPLHF	TGTGCCAGCAGCGTAGAAGGCAGGTTCAATTCACCCCTCCACTTT
TRBV11-2	NA	TRBJ2-7	NA	CASSLKSYEQYF	TGTGCCAGCAGCTTAAAGTCCTACGAGCAGTACTTC
TRBV7-6	NA	TRBJ1-1	few	CASSYKNGGTEAFF	TGTGCCAGCAGCTACAAAAACGGGGGCACTGAAGCTTTCTTT
TRBV5-4	TRBD1	TRBJ2-2	NA	CASSSQTGGEGELFF	TGTGCCAGCAGCTCGCAGACAGGGGGCGAGGGGGAGCTGTTTTTT
TRBV9	NA	TRBJ1-1	few	CASSVDGDTEAFF	TGTGCCAGCAGCGTAGACGGGGATACTGAAGCTTTCTTT
TRBV9	NA	TRBJ2-3	few	CASSGTGKWVDTQYF	TGTGCCAGCAGCGGTACAGGGAAGTGGGTAGATACGCAGTATTTT
TRBV9	NA	TRBJ2-3	NA	CASSLLGVSSTDTQYF	TGTGCCAGCAGCTTATTAGGAGTATCTAGCACAGATACGCAGTATTTT
TRBV2	NA	TRBJ2-1	few	CASGEGGSSYNEQFF	TGTGCCAGCGGAGAGGGGGGGAGCTCCTACAATGAGCAGTTCTTC
TRBV7-2	NA	TRBJ1-5	NA	CASSRAGANNQPQHF	TGTGCCAGCAGCCGGGCAGGCGCCAACAATCAGCCCCAGCATTTT
TRBV28	TRBD1	TRBJ2-2	few	CASSLFQGANTGELFF	TGTGCCAGCAGTTTATTTCAGGGGGCGAACACCGGGGAGCTGTTTTTT
TRBV7-9	NA	TRBJ2-5	many	CASSSGARQETQYF	TGTGCCAGCTCCTCAGGGGCACGCCAAGAGACCCAGTACTTC
TRBV5-1	TRBD2	TRBJ2-5	few	CASSWGTRKETQYF	TGCGCCAGCAGCTGGGGGACTAGGAAAGAGACCCAGTACTTC
TRBV6-1	TRBD1	TRBJ1-2	few	CASSAQTGGASSYGYTF	TGTGCCAGCAGTGCCCAGACAGGGGGCGCCTCTAGCTATGGCTACACCTTC
TRBV14	NA	TRBJ1-5	few	CASLLPEGGQPQHF	TGTGCCAGCCTACTACCGGAGGGAGGTCAGCCCCAGCATTTT
TRBV27	NA	TRBJ1-6	NA	CASSFEFYNSPLHF	TGTGCCAGCAGTTTTGAGTTTTATAATTCACCCCTCCACTTT
TRBV7-9	TRBD1	TRBJ1-1	few	CASSLGQEAFF	TGTGCCAGCAGCCTGGGACAGGAAGCTTTCTTT
TRBV5-8	NA	TRBJ1-5	NA	CASSLMVGNQPQHF	TGTGCCAGCAGCTTGATGGTAGGCAATCAGCCCCAGCATTTT